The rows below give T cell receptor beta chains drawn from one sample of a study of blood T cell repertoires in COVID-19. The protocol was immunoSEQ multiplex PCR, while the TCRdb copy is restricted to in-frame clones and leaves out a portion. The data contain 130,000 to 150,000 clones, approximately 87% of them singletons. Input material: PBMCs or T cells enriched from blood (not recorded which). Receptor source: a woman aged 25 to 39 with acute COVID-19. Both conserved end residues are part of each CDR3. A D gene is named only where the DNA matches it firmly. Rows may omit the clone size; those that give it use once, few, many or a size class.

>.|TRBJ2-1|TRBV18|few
TGTGCCAGCTCATCAGACTACCTCTCCTACAATGAGCAGTTCTTC
CASSSDYLSYNEQFF
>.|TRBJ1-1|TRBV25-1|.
TGTGCCAGCAGTACCCCGGACGGAGGGGACACTGAAGCTTTCTTT
CASSTPDGGDTEAFF
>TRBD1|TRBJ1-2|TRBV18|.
TGTGCCAGCTCACCGGGGACAGGGGGCAGTAATTACGGCTACACCTTC
CASSPGTGGSNYGYTF
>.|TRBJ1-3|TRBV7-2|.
TGTGCCAGCAGTCCCGACATGCGAAACACCATATATTTT
CASSPDMRNTIYF
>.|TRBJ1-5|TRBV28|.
TGTGCCAGCAGACCCTCGGGAGGGGCGGCTCAGCCCCAGCATTTT
CASRPSGGAAQPQHF
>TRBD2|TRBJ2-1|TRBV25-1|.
TGTGCCAGCCGGGAGGGGGGAAGCAATGAGCAGTTCTTC
CASREGGSNEQFF
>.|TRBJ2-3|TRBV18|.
TGTGCCAGCTCCCCTCTAAGCGGGCTTAGCACAGATACGCAGTATTTT
CASSPLSGLSTDTQYF
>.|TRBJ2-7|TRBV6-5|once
TGTGCCAGCAGTTACTCGAGCACGTGGGACAACGAGCAGTACTTC
CASSYSSTWDNEQYF
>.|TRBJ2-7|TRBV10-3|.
TGTGCCATCAGTGATGACAGCTTACAGTACTTC
CAISDDSLQYF
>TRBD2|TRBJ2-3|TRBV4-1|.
TGCGCCAGCAGCCAAGATCCTAGGGGGTTGACTAGCGGGAGTCCCGATACGCAGTATTTT
CASSQDPRGLTSGSPDTQYF
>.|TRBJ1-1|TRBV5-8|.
TGTGCCACCGACCGGGGAGGGATCCCCATGAACACTGAAGCTTTCTTT
CATDRGGIPMNTEAFF
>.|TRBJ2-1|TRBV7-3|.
TGTGCCAGCAGATTAGAAACAGGACCGACGTTCTTC
CASRLETGPTFF
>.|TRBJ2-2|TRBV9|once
TGTGCCAGCAGCGTAGGGGCAGGGGCGAACACCGGGGAGCTGTTTTTT
CASSVGAGANTGELFF
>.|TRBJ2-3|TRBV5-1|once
TGCGCCAGCAGCTTGGGAGGGCAGGATACGCAGTATTTT
CASSLGGQDTQYF
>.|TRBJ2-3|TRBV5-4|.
TGTGCCAGCAGCTTGGGTATTGGGCTAGCTTTGGGCACAGATACGCAGTATTTT
CASSLGIGLALGTDTQYF
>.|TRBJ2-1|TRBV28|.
TGTGCCAGCAGCCGTTGGGAGAGCTCCTACAATGAGCAGTTCTTC
CASSRWESSYNEQFF
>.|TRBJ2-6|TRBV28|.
TGTGCCAGCAGGTGGGTTGGGCTCTCTGGGGCCAACGTCCTGACTTTC
CASRWVGLSGANVLTF
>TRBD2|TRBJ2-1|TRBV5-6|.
TGTGCCAGCGCCGGACTATGGCGGGAGAGGTACGATGAGCAGTTCTTC
CASAGLWRERYDEQFF
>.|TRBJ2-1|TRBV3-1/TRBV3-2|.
TGTGCCAGCACGAGGAGCTCCTACAATGAGCAGTTCTTC
CASTRSSYNEQFF
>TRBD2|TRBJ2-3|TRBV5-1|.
TGCGCCAGCAGCTTGGCGGTAGCGGGAGCTGTAGATACGCAGTATTTT
CASSLAVAGAVDTQYF
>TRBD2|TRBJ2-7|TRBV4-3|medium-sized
TGCGCCAGCAGCCAGGAGCGGGAGCCCTCCTACGAGCAGTACTTC
CASSQEREPSYEQYF
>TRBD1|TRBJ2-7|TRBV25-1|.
TGTGCCAGCCGGGACAGGTCAATGAGCTACGAGCAGTACTTC
CASRDRSMSYEQYF
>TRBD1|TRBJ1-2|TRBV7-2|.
TGTGCCAGCAGTAGTAGCAGGCAGGGGGCAGGAGGCTACACCTTC
CASSSSRQGAGGYTF
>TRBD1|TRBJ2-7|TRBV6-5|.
TGTGCCAGCAGGCCGGACAGGAGACCCTACGAGCAGTACTTC
CASRPDRRPYEQYF
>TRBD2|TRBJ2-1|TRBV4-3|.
TGCGCCAGCAGCCGCCCACTAGCGGGAGGCGGGAATGAGCAGTTCTTC
CASSRPLAGGGNEQFF
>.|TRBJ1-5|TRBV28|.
TGTGCCAGCAGTTTATTTTACGGGGGCAATCAGCCCCAGCATTTT
CASSLFYGGNQPQHF
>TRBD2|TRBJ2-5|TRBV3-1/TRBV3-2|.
TGTGCCAGCAGCCAAGGGCAACTAGCGGGAAGAGAGACCCAGTACTTC
CASSQGQLAGRETQYF
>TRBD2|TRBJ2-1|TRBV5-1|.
TGCGCCAGCAGCTCGGGGGGGAGTCGTAGCAATGAGCAGTTCTTC
CASSSGGSRSNEQFF
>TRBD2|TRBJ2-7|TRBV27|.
TGTGCCAGCAGGAGAGCGGGAGCGCCAACCTACGAGCAGTACTTC
CASRRAGAPTYEQYF
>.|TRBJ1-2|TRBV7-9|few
TGTGCCAGCAGCCCAACGGAGCGGAAGGGCTACACCTTC
CASSPTERKGYTF
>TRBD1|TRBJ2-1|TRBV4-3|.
TGCGCCAGCAGCCAAGATGCGGCAGGGGGAGTGTCCAATGAGCAGTTCTTC
CASSQDAAGGVSNEQFF
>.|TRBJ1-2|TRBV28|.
TGTGCCAGCAGCTGGCCCCTTAAGGACAGAGACTTTAACTATGGCTACACCTTC
CASSWPLKDRDFNYGYTF
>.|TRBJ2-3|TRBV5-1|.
TGCGCCAGCAGCCGGGGTAGTGGTGGATCAGCAGATACGCAGTATTTT
CASSRGSGGSADTQYF
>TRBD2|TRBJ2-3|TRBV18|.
TGTGCCAGCTCACCACTCGTCGGACTAGCCCCGGATACGCAGTATTTT
CASSPLVGLAPDTQYF
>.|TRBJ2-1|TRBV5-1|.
TGCGCCAGCAGCTTGGCCCCCGCGGGAAGCTACAATGAGCAGTTCTTC
CASSLAPAGSYNEQFF
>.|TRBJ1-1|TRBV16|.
TGTGCCAGCAGCCAAGCAGTGATGAACACTGAAGCTTTCTTT
CASSQAVMNTEAFF
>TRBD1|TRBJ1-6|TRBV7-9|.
TGTGCCAGCAGCCAAGGGGTACAGGGGGGATCACCCCTCCACTTT
CASSQGVQGGSPLHF
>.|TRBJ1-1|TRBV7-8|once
TGTGCCAGCAGCTTAGGGACAGACTCAGGTGGTGAAGCTTTCTTT
CASSLGTDSGGEAFF
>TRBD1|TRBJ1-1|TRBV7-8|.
TGTGCCAGCAGCTTAGGGGGGACAGGATCGAACACTGAAGCTTTCTTT
CASSLGGTGSNTEAFF
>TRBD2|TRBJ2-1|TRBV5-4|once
TGTGCCAGCAGCTCGCTAGCGGGAGGAGGCAATGAGCAGTTCTTC
CASSSLAGGGNEQFF
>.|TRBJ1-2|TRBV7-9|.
TGTGCCAGCAGGTACACCACCGGACCCGAGGGTGGCTACACCTTC
CASRYTTGPEGGYTF
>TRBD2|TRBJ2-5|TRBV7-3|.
TGTGCCAGCAGCCTAGGCCCGCCGGCGACTAGCGGAAGAGAGGCCCAGTACTTC
CASSLGPPATSGREAQYF
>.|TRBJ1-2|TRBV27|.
TGTGCCAGCAGTTTCTCGGGTGGTGGCTACACCTTC
CASSFSGGGYTF
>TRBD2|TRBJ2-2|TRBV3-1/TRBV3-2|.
TGTGCCAGCAGCCAAGGACTAGCGGGAGCCGGGGAGCTGTTTTTT
CASSQGLAGAGELFF
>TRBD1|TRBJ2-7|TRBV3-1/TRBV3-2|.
TGTGCCAGCAGCCAAGGGACAGGGGCCTACGAGCAGTACTTC
CASSQGTGAYEQYF
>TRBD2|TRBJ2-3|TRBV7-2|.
TGTGCCAGCAGCGAAGCGGGGGCCACAGATACGCAGTATTTT
CASSEAGATDTQYF
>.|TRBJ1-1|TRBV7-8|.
TGTGCCAGCAGCGTCGGCCCATCAACCACGGGGAACACTGAAGCTTTCTTT
CASSVGPSTTGNTEAFF
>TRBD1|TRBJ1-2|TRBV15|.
TGTGCCACCAGCAGAGATGGAGGGGGCCTAGGGTATGGCTACACCTTC
CATSRDGGGLGYGYTF
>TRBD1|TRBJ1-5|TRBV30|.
TGTGCCTGGAGCAGTCGGACAGGTAGGATCAGTCAGCCCCAGCATTTT
CAWSSRTGRISQPQHF
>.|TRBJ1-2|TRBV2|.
TGTGCCAGCAGTGAAGACACCAACTATGGCTACACCTTC
CASSEDTNYGYTF
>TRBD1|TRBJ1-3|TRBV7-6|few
TGTGCCAGCAGCAGCTGGGACAGGGCATCTGGAAACACCATATATTTT
CASSSWDRASGNTIYF
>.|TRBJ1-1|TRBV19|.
TGTGCCAGTAGTATTTCCGGGGGAGGGCCTGAAGCTTTCTTT
CASSISGGGPEAFF
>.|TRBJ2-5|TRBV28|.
TGTGCCAGCAGTTCGACCTGGAATCTGGACAGCCAAGAGACCCAGTACTTC
CASSSTWNLDSQETQYF
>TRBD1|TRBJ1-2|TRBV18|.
TGTGCCAGCTCCCCCGGGGGACAGAGCTATGGCTACACCTTC
CASSPGGQSYGYTF
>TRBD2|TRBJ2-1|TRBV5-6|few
TGTGCCAGCAGCTTGTTGGGACTAGCGGGAGGGAATGAGCAGTTCTTC
CASSLLGLAGGNEQFF
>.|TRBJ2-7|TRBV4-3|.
TGCGCCAGCAGCCAAGTCCTTACAGGGACCTACGAGCAGTACTTC
CASSQVLTGTYEQYF